This TCR beta chain is drawn from a study of radiotherapy plus CTLA-4 blockade in lung cancer. This clone was seen just once. Data came from immunoSEQ multiplex PCR; TCRdb stores just in-frame clones and leaves some out. Counted here are about 45,000 clones, about 72% occurring once; the ten biggest clones make up under 9.5%. The sequence derives from a human donor with non-small cell lung cancer who had stable disease on radiotherapy plus ipilimumab. The sample was peripheral blood, taken from a patient treated with radiotherapy plus ipilimumab.

The CDR3 DNA reads as TGCAGTGCTACAGGGGGCGCGGGAGCTTTCTTT. This sequence encodes CSATGGAGAFF. The chain joins TRBV20-1 to TRBJ1-1, with 8 bases lining up with TRBD1. CDR3 size: 11 residues. V was clipped by 4 bases and J by 10 bases; unmatched bases: 5. In germline, CDR1 is DFQATT, CDR2 SNEGSKA (reference sequence).